Detailed here is one T cell receptor (beta chain). This clonotype was seen a few times. The antigen it binds to is not known. No much larger clone exists at a distance of one base, and base qualities are not known. Library construction relied on multiplex PCR. For sequencing, an Illumina HiSeq 4000 was employed. To build TCR beta libraries, CDR3 regions were amplified by Arm-PCR using iRepertoire HTBI primers. Before sequencing, the PCR products went through gel purification. In the original analysis: Across samples, some 62 TRBV and 14 TRBJ segments were identified and used for gene usage analysis of CDR3 amino acid clonotypes. Filtered high-quality paired reads were merged into contigs using COPE and FqMerger. Contigs were aligned with BLAST to IMGT TRBV, TRBD and TRBJ reference genes, and CDR3 was defined per IMGT. Clonotypes above 0.1% frequency were classified as highly expanded clones. Shannon entropy was used to measure repertoire diversity, and the Gini coefficient was used to measure V-J evenness. Clonotypes shared by more than one individual were considered public. TCRdb's own reprocessing of the public reads used fastp at Q25 and MiXCR and kept productive beta chains. Rows with a matching CDR3 protein are joined into one entry that keeps the most common DNA and genes. The V and J calls come from TCRdb's annotation, not from the publication. This sample has approximately 490,000 distinct CDR3 sequences in its table, and about 17% of those were observed once. The ten largest clones capture 12% of the sample.

The CDR3 has 15 amino acids, counting the end cysteine and phenylalanine. Only the CDR3 DNA stays, 45 bases, in frame from base 1. Per the germline V gene, SGHTA is the CDR1 and FQGTGA is the CDR2. Trimming takes 1 base off V and 2 bases off J; junction bases not matched to a gene: 4. Sample time point, as interpreted from the label and publication: newly diagnosed GD, antithyroid drugs for less than 3 months. RNA was extracted from PBMCs in TRIzol for both TCR sequencing and RNA sequencing. The diagnosis of Graves' disease was made according to American Thyroid Association guidelines. The patients came from an endocrinology department in Xi'an, China. Each patient gave around 9 milliliters of peripheral blood, collected in an EDTA anticoagulant tube. Ficoll Paque Plus density gradient separation was used to isolate PBMCs, and no additional T cell sorting was done. An Agilent 2100 Bioanalyzer and agarose gel were used to assess RNA quality, and a NanoDrop 2000 was used to measure RNA concentration.

The data belong to a study of regulatory T cells in long-lasting Graves disease (dated by TCRdb to about 2021). For the wider study: Antithyroid drugs had been taken for less than 3 months by newly diagnosed Graves' disease patients. This study used TCR sequencing and RNA sequencing of peripheral blood to compare persistent Graves' disease patients against newly diagnosed Graves' disease patients. The study took place in China and was registered as a clinical trial. A total of about 35 samples underwent TCR sequencing, from about 13 patients with persistent Graves' disease and 20 patients with newly diagnosed Graves' disease. Findings and caveats that apply to the study as a whole: Only the TCR beta chain was sequenced and analyzed. TRBV28, TRBJ1-2 and TRBJ2-5 were preferentially used in persistent disease, while TRBV20-1 and TRBJ2-1 were favored in newly diagnosed disease. Compared with newly diagnosed patients, patients with persistent Graves' disease had lower TCR Shannon entropy and fewer highly expanded clones, which suggests clonal expansion. As a limitation, the authors acknowledged that the small sample size may reduce accuracy. A larger number of public clonotypes was shared among persistent patients (more than 2,500) than among newly diagnosed patients (around 880). Only peripheral blood was studied, because thyroid tissue, the primary lesion, was inaccessible.

The same specimen was also included in a second study, on T cells in Graves' hyperthyroidism and ophthalmopathy. Drawing on the second study: Stable Graves' hyperthyroidism was defined as no progression to ophthalmopathy during 18 months of follow-up. Hyperthyroidism patients were aged 18 to 65 years and newly diagnosed, with disease duration of less than 2 months. Patients with uncontrolled infections, other autoimmune diseases, pregnancy or lactation were excluded. Diagnoses relied on clinical symptoms, serum thyroxine and TRAb, thyroid ultrasound and orbital computed tomography. The TCR CDR3 was subjected to a first round of RT-PCR using the HTBI primer set and the Qiagen OneStep RT-PCR kit. Most expanded thyroid clonotypes (frequency above 0.001) were also found in blood, which suggests that blood repertoires may mirror thyroid immune responses. A model built on a 13 V-J signature distinguished ophthalmopathy from stable hyperthyroidism, reaching around 87% sensitivity and approximately 83% specificity in cross-validation and 80%/75% in testing. During validation, the model predicted progression to ophthalmopathy a median of approximately 6 months ahead of onset, with approximately 71% sensitivity and less than 85% specificity. TCR V-J signatures able to tell the groups apart were searched for in a discovery cohort of around 95 patients, of whom over 40 had Graves' ophthalmopathy and roughly 57 had stable Graves' hyperthyroidism. An independent validation cohort of around 19 hyperthyroidism patients and about 16 patients who later progressed to ophthalmopathy tested prospective prediction of ophthalmopathy. For training and testing, the 100 or so patients in the discovery cohort were randomly divided in a 7:3 ratio. In about six Graves' hyperthyroidism patients, the study also compared T-cell repertoires from thyroid tissue with T-cell repertoires from blood. Following sampling, methimazole starting at 30 mg daily was given to hyperthyroidism patients, and high-dose intravenous methylprednisolone was given to ophthalmopathy patients. The libraries were constructed in a second round of multiplex PCR and then size-selected and purified. Sequencing of the libraries was done on an Illumina HiSeq2000 using paired-end 100 bp reads. SOAPnuke was used to process the raw data, with reads discarded if the reads contained adapters or uncalled bases, had a mean Phred below 15, or lacked an exact constant-primer or identifier match. COPE v1.2.5 was used to merge the high-quality paired reads, and each unique nucleotide sequence was defined as a clonotype. MiTCR v1.1 was used to align clonotypes to the IMGT TRBV, TRBD and TRBJ reference segments. Analysis was restricted to V-J combinations with a frequency above 0.0001, which covered just over 98% of repertoires. A TCS score was defined as the ratio of F50 (clonal expansion) to E x V (chaos), with BLOSUM62-based TCRdist applied between CDR3 peptides within each V-J. Welch's t-statistics and random forest reduced 500 to 550 V-J features to some 14, which were used in a naive Bayes classifier (R e1071). Sample size was not statistically predetermined, and blinding of investigators to group allocation was not performed. TCR Vbeta CDR3 sequencing of 130 to 150 peripheral blood samples (43 ophthalmopathy, 75 to 80 hyperthyroidism and approximately 17 progressor patients) is reported in the paper.

This receptor was obtained from a man aged 35-49 years with Graves disease. Donor details come from another sample of the same person, matched by shared clones. The sequence joins TRBV7-3 to TRBJ2-7; 8 bases in the middle match TRBD2. The source material was peripheral blood mononuclear cells (PBMCs), sampled at new diagnosis, from a patient treated with antithyroid drugs. The DNA sequence reads TGTGCCAGCAGCTTAAGGGCTAGCGGGCCCTACGAGCAGTACTTC. It translates as CASSLRASGPYEQYF.